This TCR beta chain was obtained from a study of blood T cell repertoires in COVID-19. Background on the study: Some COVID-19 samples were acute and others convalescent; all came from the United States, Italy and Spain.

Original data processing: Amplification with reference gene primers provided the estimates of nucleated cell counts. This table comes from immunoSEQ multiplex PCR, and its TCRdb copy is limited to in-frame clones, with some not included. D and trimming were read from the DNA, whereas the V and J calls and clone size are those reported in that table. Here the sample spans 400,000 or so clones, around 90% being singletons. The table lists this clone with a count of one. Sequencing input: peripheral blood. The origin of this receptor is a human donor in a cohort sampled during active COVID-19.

CDR3 sequence (DNA): TGCGCCAGCAGCCTGATCTGGGACAGGGGCTCCTACGAGCAGTACTTC. Protein sequence: CASSLIWDRGSYEQYF. The J gene is TRBJ2-7, the V gene TRBV5-1, with 10 bases matching TRBD1. CDR3 length equals 16 residues. The J segment lost 0 bases and the V segment lost 4 bases, leaving 7 bases of the junction unmatched. Germline CDR1 and CDR2: SGHRS and YFSETQ.